The next 9 T cell receptor beta chains were all read from a single sample in a study of immune characterization of retroperitoneal liposarcoma (dated by TCRdb to the late 2010s). The protocol used for the library was PCR. Sequencing used a NextSeq 500. The raw public reads went through TCRdb reprocessing: fastp at Q25, MiXCR clone calling, in-frame beta chains kept. Every CDR3 protein is listed once, alongside the most common genes and DNA of its rows. The sample has 2,000 to 2,500 distinct CDR3 sequences on record, roughly half of them singletons. The ten top clones hold over 55% of the sample. Source material: tumor tissue. The receptors here all came from a female donor with retroperitoneal liposarcoma.

V is TRBV12-3 or TRBV12-4 and J is TRBJ2-3; the match to TRBD2 covers 7 bases. V dropped 2 bases and J dropped 2; count of bases not matched to a gene: 4. The CDR3 sequence is 15 residues long. The CDR3 region has the DNA TGTGCCAGCAGTTTATGGGGGGGATACACAGATACGCAGTATTTT. Translation gives CASSLWGGYTDTQYF.

The V call is TRBV6-1, the J call TRBJ2-5, with 11 bases lining up with TRBD2. Germline-derived CDR1 and CDR2 are MNHNS and SASEGT. V lost 8 bases, J lost 11 bases, and 13 bases stayed unmatched. The CDR3 consists of 14 residues. CDR3: CASQLAGAGSEQYF. The CDR3 DNA follows: TGTGCCAGCCAACTAGCGGGAGCCGGAAGTGAGCAGTACTTC.

This clonotype is categorized as medium-sized. This chain joins TRBV6-1 and TRBJ2-1; 7 bases fit TRBD2. There are 15 residues in the CDR3. After removal of 5 bases from V and 6 bases from J, the junction contained 10 bases not matched to a gene. The germline V gene has CDR1 MNHNS and CDR2 SASEGT. CDR3 sequence: CASSFYKGRVNEQFF. The CDR3 coding sequence is TGTGCCAGCAGTTTTTACAAGGGGAGGGTCAATGAGCAGTTCTTC.

The J gene is TRBJ2-5, the V gene TRBV6-1, with D unresolved. The J call is doubtful: the DNA matches TRBJ2-7 better. This CDR3 spans 14 amino acids. The germline V gene has CDR1 MNHNS and CDR2 SASEGT. This CDR3 reads CASSERAANYEQYF. CDR3 sequence (DNA): TGTGCCAGCAGTGAACGGGCGGCGAACTACGAGCAGTACTTC.

This clonotype showed up just a few times. This sequence joins TRBV12-3 or TRBV12-4 and TRBJ2-1; D perhaps matches TRBD2 (6 bases). Trimming shortened V by 5 bases and J by 10 bases, and 24 bases separated the two germline ends. CDR3 size: 16 residues. CDR3 in DNA: TGTGCCAGCAGTCAACTCCGGGACTTCTCTCTAAGCGAGCAGTTCTTC. Amino acid sequence: CASSQLRDFSLSEQFF.

This rearrangement joins TRBV6-6 to TRBJ1-1, with D perhaps TRBD1 (5 bases). The CDR3 contains 13 residues. The V gene's germline CDR1 is MNHNY and CDR2 SVGAGI (reference sequence). V dropped 2 bases and J dropped 10 bases, with 14 bases sitting between them. The CDR3 sequence is CASSYDRASGAFF. The CDR3 DNA reads TGTGCCAGCAGTTACGACAGAGCGTCCGGAGCTTTCTTT.

J is TRBJ2-5 and V is TRBV7-8; perhaps TRBD2 as D (6 bases). V was pared by 5 bases and J by 3 bases, with 22 bases between. This CDR3 has 17 residues. Germline CDR1 is SGHVS and CDR2 is FQNEAQ. CDR3 nucleotide sequence: TGTGCCAGCAGCGTGCGAGCTGTCCGGGAGTTAGAAGAGACCCAGTACTTC. Its translation is CASSVRAVRELEETQYF.

The sample holds a few counts of this clonotype. The chain employs TRBV7-6 and TRBJ2-1, with D tentatively TRBD1 (5 bases). Germline CDR1 and CDR2: SGHVS and FNYEAQ. Trimming left V 0 bases short and J 1 base short, with 10 bases between. CDR3 length: 16 amino acids. As DNA, the CDR3 is TGTGCCAGCAGCTTAGCGCATGACAGTTCCTACAATGAGCAGTTCTTC. Protein product: CASSLAHDSSYNEQFF.

This clonotype ranks as medium-sized (0.01 to 0.1%). The chain is built from TRBV7-8 and TRBJ2-2, with 8 bases that match TRBD2. Trimming at V came to 6 bases and at J to 2 bases, leaving 8 bases not matched to a gene. Germline CDR1 reads SGHVS; CDR2 reads FQNEAQ. CDR3 length: 16 residues. CDR3: CASSRGGTVNTGELFF. In nucleotides, the CDR3 is TGTGCCAGCAGTCGGGGGGGGACCGTCAACACCGGGGAGCTGTTTTTT.